What follows is one TCR beta chain and its context. This clone was observed a few times. Which antigen it targets is not known. No base qualities exist here, and no much larger clone lies one base off it. This specimen belongs to a study of blood T cell repertoires in COVID-19 (TCRdb year 2020). Background on the whole study: The collaborator samples originated in the United States, Italy and Spain and spanned the acute and convalescent phases of COVID-19. The prospective study material was composed of cDNA or gDNA derived from T cells, B-cell-depleted T cells, or PBMCs. Deeply sampled blood TCRbeta repertoires from subjects exposed to, actively infected with, or recovered from COVID-19 were included in the dataset. The repertoires were made available in a free public database intended to serve as a resource for research on the immune response to SARS-CoV-2. Samples came from the ongoing ImmuneRACE study (first 160 participants) plus 1,254 subjects from 6 global collaborators. A de-identified subject ID, COVID-19 status, age in years and sex were almost always included in the sample metadata. HLA class I and class II types, where available, came from metadata supplied by the sample provider rather than from assay-based typing. The investigation overall reported the following: How much clinical and demographic metadata was included differed by source and by participant, and the metadata was provided uncurated.

V trim: 6 bases; J trim: 0 bases; unmatched bases: 4. The germline V gene (reference sequence) specifies LNHDA as CDR1 and SQIVND as CDR2. From the cysteine up to the phenylalanine, the CDR3 has a length of 14 residues. Only the CDR3 DNA stays, 42 bases, in frame from base 1. TCRbeta CDR3 regions were amplified from genomic DNA using the immunoSEQ Assay, a bias-controlled multiplex PCR. In the authors' own workflow: The number of nucleated cells in each sample was estimated by amplification of reference gene primers within the assay. Sequence reads were collapsed and filtered to measure the absolute abundance of every unique TCRbeta CDR3 rearrangement. Productive Simpson clonality was computed per sample as the square root of Simpson's diversity index over productive rearrangements. The table comes from immuneACCESS by way of TCRdb, which keeps in-frame sequences with V and J called. Part of the clones is missing from these tables; in studies checked, under half for an unresolved V gene and the rest for unknown reasons. V and J calls and clone size follow that table, whereas D and trimming were derived from the DNA. The sample includes roughly 120,000 clones, with 82% observed a single time. Roughly 7.9% of the sample is taken by the ten largest.

The collaborating institutions used their own protocols to collect whole blood in K2EDTA tubes. For TCRbeta analysis, collaborators shipped samples in one of three forms: frozen whole blood, isolated PBMCs, or DNA extracted from either of those sample types. The rearrangement combines TRBV19 with TRBJ1-1, with TRBD1 matching 7 junction bases. Sequenced input: peripheral blood. The receptor comes from a man between 65 and 85 years old with acute or convalescent COVID-19. This receptor has the CDR3 CASSLQGMNTEAFF. The nucleotide sequence reads TGTGCCAGTAGCCTACAGGGGATGAACACTGAAGCTTTCTTT. The entire variable domain, with the stretches around the CDR3 drawn from the reference TRBV19 and TRBJ1-1 proteins, is DGGITQSPKYLFRKEGQNVTLSCEQNLNHDAMYWYRQDPGQGLRLIYYSQIVNDFQKGDIAEGYSVSREKKESFPLTVTSAQKNPTAFYLCASSLQGMNTEAFFGQGTRLTVV.